The 10 T cell receptor beta chains presented below share a single source sample, sequenced in a study of blood T cell repertoires in COVID-19. Here immunoSEQ multiplex PCR was the method, and the copy in TCRdb shows in-frame clones only, minus some. The data contain roughly 350,000 clones, about nine tenths of them singletons. The sequenced sample was peripheral blood. Receptors originate from a woman aged 70-85 years with COVID-19, enrolled during active disease.

The chain is built from TRBV19 and TRBJ1-2, with 7 positions matching TRBD1. This CDR3 has 14 amino acids. CDR1 and CDR2 from the germline V gene are LNHDA and SQIVND (reference sequence). J lost 5 bases, V lost 4 bases, and 7 bases had no gene match. This chain's CDR3 is CASSTPDRPYGYTF. In DNA form, the CDR3 reads TGTGCCAGTAGTACCCCGGACAGGCCGTATGGCTACACCTTC.

This chain uses TRBV25-1 with TRBJ2-3; TRBD2 matches at 16 bases. This CDR3 has 17 amino acids. Germline assignment: CDR1 MGHDK and CDR2 SYGVNS. V lost 8 bases, J lost 5 bases, and 10 bases stayed unmatched. The CDR3 region is CASSRGTSGGAGDTQYF. CDR3 in DNA: TGTGCCAGCTCCCGGGGGACTAGCGGGGGGGCTGGAGATACGCAGTATTTT.

This chain connects TRBV4-1 to TRBJ2-1, with 10 bases matching TRBD2. The length of the CDR3 is 18 residues. Losses at the gene ends were 1 base for V and 0 bases for J; bases not matched to a gene: 6. Germline CDR1 MGHRA, CDR2 YSYEKL. Written as DNA, the CDR3 is TGCGCCAGCAGCCAAGGGGTGAGCGGGGGGGGCTCCTACAATGAGCAGTTCTTC. Residues: CASSQGVSGGGSYNEQFF.

Comment on this clone: At the DNA level, this CDR3 is encoded by other sequences in the same sample as well. The chain has TRBV7-9 and TRBJ2-7, with 7 bases aligning to TRBD1. The junction had 7 bases not matched to a gene; V was cut back by 4 bases and J by 4 bases. The length of the CDR3 is 14 residues. The germline gives CDR1 SEHNR, CDR2 FQNEAQ (reference sequence). For the CDR3, the DNA is TGTGCCAGCAGCTCAGACAGGGTAGGTTACGAGCAGTACTTC. This encodes CASSSDRVGYEQYF.

This sequence joins TRBV19 and TRBJ1-2, with D possibly matching TRBD1 (6 bases). Trimming stripped 5 bases from V and 5 bases from J, with 12 bases between. The CDR3 loop spans 13 amino acids. Per the germline V gene, CDR1 is LNHDA and CDR2 is SQIVND (reference sequence). DNA of the CDR3: TGTGCCAGTAGTCAGACAGGAGAATATGGCTACACCTTC. This encodes CASSQTGEYGYTF.

The rearrangement links TRBV18 to TRBJ1-2; tentatively, D is TRBD1 (5 bases). Germline V CDR1 and CDR2: KGHSH, LQKENI. The CDR3 runs to 18 residues. The germline V and J ends were trimmed by 6 bases and 0 bases, with 23 bases remaining between them. The CDR3 coding sequence is TGTGCCAGCTCTCCCCTCTTCCAGGGTGGGGTAGCTAACTATGGCTACACCTTC. Translating gives CASSPLFQGGVANYGYTF. Using reference TRBV18 and TRBJ1-2 for the parts outside the CDR3, the full variable domain is NAGVMQNPRHLVRRRGQEARLRCSPMKGHSHVYWYRQLPEEGLKFMVYLQKENIIDESGMPKERFSAEFPKEGPSILRIQQVVRGDSAAYFCASSPLFQGGVANYGYTFGSGTRLTVV.

Only one count was recorded for this clone. The chain employs TRBV18 and TRBJ2-1; maybe TRBD2 (6 bases). The CDR3 runs to 17 residues. V was shortened by 1 base and J by 6 bases, with 19 bases between the two germline ends. Germline values: CDR1 KGHSH, CDR2 LQKENI. In DNA, the CDR3 is TGTGCCAGCTCACCACTCCGGGACTCACCCGGGAGCAATGAGCAGTTCTTC. Translation gives CASSPLRDSPGSNEQFF. The entire variable domain, with the rest obtained from reference TRBV18 and TRBJ2-1, is as follows: NAGVMQNPRHLVRRRGQEARLRCSPMKGHSHVYWYRQLPEEGLKFMVYLQKENIIDESGMPKERFSAEFPKEGPSILRIQQVVRGDSAAYFCASSPLRDSPGSNEQFFGPGTRLTVL.

This clone showed up just a few times. The rearrangement joins TRBV6-5 to TRBJ1-2, with D maybe TRBD1 (6 bases). The CDR3 extends over 15 amino acids. Trimming took off 0 bases at V and 1 base at J, with 9 bases between the two ends. Germline-derived CDR1 and CDR2 are MNHEY and SVGAGI. The CDR3 protein is CASSYSQQGNYGYTF. Here the CDR3 DNA reads TGTGCCAGCAGTTACTCGCAACAGGGTAACTATGGCTACACCTTC.

The J gene is TRBJ1-6, the V gene TRBV11-2, with D possibly being TRBD1 (5 bases). Looked up from germline, CDR1 is SGHAT and CDR2 is FQNNGV. V dropped 4 bases and J dropped 4 bases, with 11 bases sitting between them. The CDR3 runs to 15 residues. In DNA, the CDR3 is TGTGCCAGCAGCTCTCCGGGGGGGTATAATTCACCCCTCCACTTT. This encodes CASSSPGGYNSPLHF. The full variable domain, its missing parts supplied by reference TRBV11-2 and TRBJ1-6, is EAGVAQSPRYKIIEKRQSVAFWCNPISGHATLYWYQQILGQGPKLLIQFQNNGVVDDSQLPKDRFSAERLKGVDSTLKIQPAKLEDSAVYLCASSSPGGYNSPLHFGNGTRLTVT.

This chain connects TRBV20-1 to TRBJ2-2; 11 positions agree with TRBD2. Per germline, CDR1 DFQATT and CDR2 SNEGSKA (reference sequence). This CDR3 spans 15 amino acids. V trimming: 6 bases; J trimming: 6 bases; junction bases outside the gene matches: 9. CDR3 nucleotide sequence: TGCAGTGCCAGTGCGACTAGCGGGGTCTCCGGGGAGCTGTTTTTT. Amino acids: CSASATSGVSGELFF.